Sequencing of this T cell receptor (beta chain) was carried out in a study of control samples from healthy donors and cancer patients. V gave up 5 bases and J gave up 5 bases; unmatched junction bases: 5. The CDR3 extends over 15 amino acids. Germline-derived CDR1 and CDR2 are SSHAT and FNYEAQ (reference sequence). TCRdb keeps only in-frame clones here, not all; method: immunoSEQ multiplex PCR. The table records just over 150,000 clones, 85% to 90% of them present only once. This sequence joins TRBV7-7 and TRBJ2-2, with 10 bases identical to TRBD1. This receptor was identified in a young man in good health. Sequenced sample: blood. In nucleotides, the CDR3 is TGTGCCAGCAGCACCCCGGGACAGGGGACCGGGGAGCTGTTTTTT. This codes for CASSTPGQGTGELFF.